This paragraph covers one T cell receptor (beta chain) sequence. The data stem from a study of blood T cell repertoires in COVID-19. Study at large: Acute and convalescent COVID-19 specimens originated in the United States, Italy and Spain. PBMCs, B-cell-depleted T cells, or T cells provided the cDNA or gDNA that made up the material.

J lost 4 bases, V lost 0 bases, and 1 base had no gene match. The CDR3 runs 14 residues. Germline CDR1 and CDR2: SGHDN and FVKESK. The authors' processing: For nucleated cells, counts were estimated from reference gene primer amplification. Generated by immunoSEQ multiplex PCR, the TCRdb table keeps only in-frame clones and is missing some. Clonal size and the V and J genes are those of that table, whereas D and trimming came from the DNA. The table lists 200,000 to 250,000 clones, more than 65% of them singletons. The sequence came from a woman aged 40-49 years who had recovered from COVID-19. The sequenced material came from peripheral blood. V is TRBV14 and J is TRBJ2-3; TRBD2 agrees at 7 bases. CDR3 loop: CASSQDLAADTQYF. The CDR3 nucleotides read TGTGCCAGCAGCCAAGATCTAGCGGCAGATACGCAGTATTTT.